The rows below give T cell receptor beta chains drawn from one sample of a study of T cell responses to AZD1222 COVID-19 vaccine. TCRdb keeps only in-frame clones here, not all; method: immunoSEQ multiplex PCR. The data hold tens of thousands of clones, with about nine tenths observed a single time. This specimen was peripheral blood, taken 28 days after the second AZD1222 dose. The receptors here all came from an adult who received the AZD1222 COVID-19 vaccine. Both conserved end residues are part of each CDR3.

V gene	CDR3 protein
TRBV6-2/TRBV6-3	CASSYRREAEQFF
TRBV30	CACKLAGRSNQETQYF
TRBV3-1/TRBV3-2	CASSQDLMGEAGVWETQYF
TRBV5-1	CASSGGQTQETQYF
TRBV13	CASSPPRDGQTRPLTGELFF
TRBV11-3	CASSLDLSGQANYGYTF
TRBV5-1	CASSSRQGPGELFF
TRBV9	CASSLKGQPLNTEAFF
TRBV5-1	CASSLVSGGQETQYF
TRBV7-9	CASSPGRAYEKLFF
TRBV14	CASSQGLLGDPLTGELFF
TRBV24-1	CATGQEPLYNEQFF
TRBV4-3	CASSQEDSGYEQYF
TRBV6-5	CASKGGWDSPLHF
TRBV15	CATSRTGGNYEQYF
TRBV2	CASTGPANVLTF
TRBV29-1	CSVEVDRVGTEAFF
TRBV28	CASSTPGATETQYF
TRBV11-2	CASSSPVPVTGQTEAFF
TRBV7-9	CASSLVSIPYEQYF
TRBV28	CASSLEKGLYGYTF
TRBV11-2	CASSREGEGTGNTIYF
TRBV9	CASSASMLDEKLFF
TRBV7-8	CASSDYLDPSGEKLFF
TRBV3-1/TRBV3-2	CASSPPQPQHF
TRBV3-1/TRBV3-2	CASSRGGPNTEAFF
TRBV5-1	CASSPQGGGTEAFF
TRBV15	CATSRDSGVEKLFF
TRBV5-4	CASSLAGQQSQGF
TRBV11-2	CASSTTGGFDNSPLHF
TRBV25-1	CASSVTESNQPQHF
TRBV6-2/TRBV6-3	CASSHPVTGELRGYTF
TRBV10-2	CASRRGLAAGFHTDTQYF
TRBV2	CASSARTGFSGANVLTF
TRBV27	CASSYRGDNSPLHF
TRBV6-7	CASSYANPYEQYF
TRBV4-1	CASSLPGRTNEKLFF
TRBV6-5	CASTQGAGYTF
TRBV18	CASSRDRQETQYF
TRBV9	CASSGRGQGTGELFF